A single sample is the source of the 25 T cell receptor beta chains below, sequenced in a study of T-cell memory formation after mild COVID-19 listed by TCRdb under 2021. The library relied on 5' RACE. TCRdb names Illumina NovaSeq 6000 as the instrument used. The public reads were reprocessed in TCRdb via fastp at Q25 and MiXCR, keeping in-frame beta chains. Rows are unified per CDR3 protein, each entry keeping the most common DNA and genes. The sample profile shows just under 150,000 distinct CDR3 sequences; roughly 19% of them were found once. Of the sample, around 2% falls within the top ten clones. Sequencing was carried out using PBMCs or a T cell subset sorted from them (not recorded which). These receptors were taken from an adult woman who had mild COVID-19 (a few samples of this study predate the infection). The sample titles of this study are shuffled in the database, so cell type and time point are left out; the donor was told from shared clones.

This clonotype turned up a few times. The chain employs TRBV6-5 and TRBJ2-1; 8 positions match TRBD1. Trimming removed 8 bases from V and 8 bases from J; junction bases left unmatched: 20. There are 17 residues in the CDR3. CDR1 is MNHEY, CDR2 SVGAGI, per germline. This CDR3 is CASYSYFDRGRKDEQFF. The CDR3 DNA sequence: TGTGCCAGCTACTCTTACTTCGACAGGGGAAGGAAGGATGAGCAGTTCTTC.

The rearrangement uses TRBV6-5 and TRBJ2-5; 7 nucleotides agree with TRBD2. This CDR3 is 15 amino acids long. After removal of 2 bases from V and 5 bases from J, the junction contained 8 bases not matched to a gene. The germline CDR1 and CDR2 sequences are MNHEY and SVGAGI. For the CDR3, the DNA is TGTGCCAGCAGTTACGGGACGGGAGGTGGGGAGACCCAGTACTTC. This gives the protein CASSYGTGGGETQYF.

The sample holds a few counts of this clonotype. The chain recombines TRBV9 with TRBJ1-1; 9 nucleotides match TRBD1. The CDR3 consists of 14 residues. From germline, CDR1 is SGDLS and CDR2 YYNGEE. V was clipped by 2 bases and J by 4 bases; unmatched bases: 3. This chain's CDR3 is CASSVTTGGTEAFF. As DNA, the CDR3 is TGTGCCAGCAGCGTTACGACAGGGGGCACTGAAGCTTTCTTT.

This clonotype was found a few times. The rearrangement uses TRBV10-3 and TRBJ2-6, with 12 bases aligning to TRBD2. The germline V gene has CDR1 ENHRY and CDR2 SYGVKD. J lost 2 bases, V lost 4 bases, and 9 bases had no gene match. CDR3 length: 19 amino acids. Here the CDR3 DNA reads TGTGCCATCAGTGCGCTAGCGGGGGGGTTCGATCCTGGGGCCAACGTCCTGACTTTC. Translated: CAISALAGGFDPGANVLTF.

This clonotype has just a few counts. The chain is built from TRBV27 and TRBJ2-4; D gene ambiguous. Germline CDR1 and CDR2: MNHEY and SMNVEV (reference sequence). The CDR3 totals 14 residues. V lost 6 bases and J lost 7, with 16 bases in between. CDR3 DNA: TGTGCCAGCAGAGAGCTACAGAAGTACAACATTCAGTACTTC. Translation: CASRELQKYNIQYF.

This clonotype was counted once. The chain recombines TRBV2 with TRBJ2-7; TRBD2 agrees at 10 bases. The CDR3 is 12 amino acids. Trimming at V came to 7 bases and at J to 3 bases, leaving 0 bases not matched to a gene. CDR1 is SNHLY and CDR2 is FYNNEI in the germline V gene. The CDR3 sequence: CASKREGYEQYF. For the CDR3, the DNA is TGTGCCAGCAAGCGGGAGGGCTACGAGCAGTACTTC.

This clonotype was counted ten times or more. The chain couples TRBV7-9 to TRBJ2-3, with a tentative D call TRBD2 (6 bases). CDR3 length: 12 amino acids. Germline CDR1 reads SEHNR; CDR2 reads FQNEAQ (reference sequence). Trimming took 8 bases from V and 0 from J, leaving 6 bases between them. As DNA, the CDR3 is TGTGCCAGCGGGGGGAGCACAGATACGCAGTATTTT. Its protein product is CASGGSTDTQYF.

This clonotype was seen a few times. The V call is TRBV5-6, the J call TRBJ2-2, with 8 nucleotides matching TRBD2. V lost 1 base and J lost 5; bases outside the gene matches: 10. Germline-derived CDR1 and CDR2 are SGHDT and YYEEEE. CDR3 length: 17 residues. CDR3 DNA sequence: TGTGCCAGCAGCTTGATTGAAGTAGCGGGGAAAACCGGGGAGCTGTTTTTT. It is translated as CASSLIEVAGKTGELFF.

J is TRBJ2-3 and V is TRBV10-3; D gene uncertain. Germline assignment: CDR1 ENHRY and CDR2 SYGVKD. The CDR3 has 14 residues. The V and J ends lost 8 bases and 9 bases respectively, with 21 bases between them. The CDR3 sequence: CAIGRSGPKSTQYF. CDR3 DNA: TGTGCCATCGGGCGGTCCGGGCCAAAGTCGACGCAGTATTTT.

Comments on this clonotype: An end of the junction differs from the germline gene, which may be a read error. The chain has TRBV5-6 and TRBJ1-1; D not resolved. This CDR3 comprises 11 residues. Germline V CDR1 and CDR2: SGHDT, YYEEEE. The CDR3 nucleotides read TGTGCCAGCAGCCGAGAATCACGGGCCGTTTTT. Translation: CASSRESRAVF.

This clonotype occurred a few times. The gene calls are TRBV6-6 and TRBJ2-7; 8 bases agree with TRBD2. With 7 bases clipped from V and 0 bases from J, the junction kept 14 bases outside the gene matches. The CDR3 consists of 17 residues. CDR1 and CDR2 (germline): MNHNY, SVGAGI (reference sequence). This chain's CDR3 is CASTLLSGAGGSYEQYF. CDR3 coding DNA: TGTGCCAGCACTCTTCTTTCGGGGGCGGGAGGCTCCTACGAGCAGTACTTC.

This clonotype was counted between two and nine times. This sequence joins TRBV7-9 and TRBJ2-3; TRBD1 aligns across 9 bases. The CDR3 has 13 amino acids. CDR1 SEHNR and CDR2 FQNEAQ come from the germline V gene (reference sequence). V trimming: 5 bases; J trimming: 6 bases; junction bases outside the gene matches: 3. The CDR3 coding sequence is TGTGCCAGCAGCCGGACAGGGGTGGATACGCAGTATTTT. This encodes CASSRTGVDTQYF. Looking up the rest from reference TRBV7-9 and TRBJ2-3 gives the full variable domain: DTGVSQNPRHKITKRGQNVTFRCDPISEHNRLYWYRQTLGQGPEFLTYFQNEAQLEKSRLLSDRFSAERPKGSFSTLEIQRTEQGDSAMYLCASSRTGVDTQYFGPGTRLTVL.

The rearrangement uses TRBV18 and TRBJ1-1; D is possibly TRBD1 (6 bases). Per germline, CDR1 KGHSH and CDR2 LQKENI. V was cut by 3 bases and J by 5 bases, with 16 bases left in between. The CDR3 has 15 amino acids. In nucleotides, the CDR3 is TGTGCCAGCTCACCGTTTCAAGGACAGCGAACTGAAGCTTTCTTT. Amino acid sequence: CASSPFQGQRTEAFF. Complete variable domain (other parts from reference TRBV18 and TRBJ1-1): NAGVMQNPRHLVRRRGQEARLRCSPMKGHSHVYWYRQLPEEGLKFMVYLQKENIIDESGMPKERFSAEFPKEGPSILRIQQVVRGDSAAYFCASSPFQGQRTEAFFGQGTRLTVV.

The CDR3 DNA sequence: TGTGCCAGCAGCTCCGCGGGAGGTAGGACAGATACGCAGTATTTT. It codes for CASSSAGGRTDTQYF. The gene calls are TRBV9 and TRBJ2-3, with TRBD2 matching over 8 bases. This CDR3 contains 15 residues. V lost 4 bases, J lost 3 bases, and 7 bases stayed unmatched. CDR1 is SGDLS, CDR2 YYNGEE, per germline.

The chain employs TRBV7-9 and TRBJ2-1; D might be TRBD2 (5 bases). This CDR3 region has 14 residues. CDR1 and CDR2 from the germline V gene are SEHNR and FQNEAQ (reference sequence). V dropped 5 bases and J dropped 15 bases, with 23 bases sitting between them. The CDR3 loop is CASSRRHRTSLGFF. The CDR3 DNA is TGTGCCAGCAGCCGCAGACATAGGACTTCACTCGGGTTCTTC. Full variable domain (rest looked up from reference TRBV7-9 and TRBJ2-1): DTGVSQNPRHKITKRGQNVTFRCDPISEHNRLYWYRQTLGQGPEFLTYFQNEAQLEKSRLLSDRFSAERPKGSFSTLEIQRTEQGDSAMYLCASSRRHRTSLGFFGPGTRLTVL.

V usage is TRBV25-1 and J usage is TRBJ2-5; 7 bases match TRBD2. J was trimmed by 8 bases and V by 4 bases; bases with no gene match: 7. CDR1 MGHDK and CDR2 SYGVNS come from the germline V gene. This CDR3 region has 13 residues. CDR3 coding DNA: TGTGCCAGCAGTGTTGGGACGGGGGGTACCCAGTACTTC. Translating it yields CASSVGTGGTQYF.

The rearrangement links TRBV7-9 to TRBJ2-1; D is ambiguous. The V gene lost 2 bases and the J gene lost 10 bases, with 15 bases spanning the gap. The CDR3 contains 14 residues. Per germline, CDR1 SEHNR and CDR2 FQNEAQ (reference sequence). CDR3 coding DNA: TGTGCCAGCAGCTTAAGCCTGGTTGTTTCGGAGCAGTTCTTC. It specifies CASSLSLVVSEQFF.

The gene calls are TRBV29-1 and TRBJ2-7; TRBD1 matches at 9 bases. V lost 6 bases, J lost 5 bases, and 8 bases stayed unmatched. There are 13 residues in the CDR3. The germline V gene has CDR1 SQVTM and CDR2 ANQGSEA. The CDR3 DNA is TGCAGCGTAGACCCGGGACAGGGAGACGAGCAGTACTTC. Its protein product is CSVDPGQGDEQYF.

This clonotype occurred a few times. The chain recombines TRBV5-1 with TRBJ2-1, with 9 nucleotides matching TRBD1. Germline V gene sequence: CDR1 SGHRS, CDR2 YFSETQ. The ends lost 5 bases at V and 5 bases at J; junction bases unmatched: 5. The CDR3 is 14 amino acids. CDR3 in amino acids: CASRAGQGNNEQFF. The CDR3, as DNA: TGCGCCAGCAGAGCGGGACAGGGTAACAATGAGCAGTTCTTC.

There are a few counts of this clonotype. Here the CDR3 reads CASSSTGTAYGYTF. CDR3 bases: TGCGCCAGCAGCTCAACAGGGACAGCCTATGGCTACACCTTC. The gene calls are TRBV5-1 and TRBJ1-2, with 7 bases identical to TRBD1. The CDR3 has 14 residues. With V trimmed by 3 bases and J by 4 bases, 6 bases remained unmatched. From germline, CDR1 is SGHRS and CDR2 YFSETQ. Looking up the rest from reference TRBV5-1 and TRBJ1-2 gives the full variable domain: KAGVTQTPRYLIKTRGQQVTLSCSPISGHRSVSWYQQTPGQGLQFLFEYFSETQRNKGNFPGRFSGRQFSNSRSEMNVSTLELGDSALYLCASSSTGTAYGYTFGSGTRLTVV.

The V gene is TRBV20-1, the J gene TRBJ2-7; the D gene is possibly TRBD1 (5 bases). CDR1 is DFQATT, CDR2 SNEGSKA, per germline (reference sequence). The CDR3 runs 15 residues. Trimming pared 5 bases from V and 0 bases from J, leaving 17 bases between. CDR3 sequence: CSARRWTPSSYEQYF. The CDR3 nucleotides read TGCAGTGCTCGACGGTGGACACCCAGCTCCTACGAGCAGTACTTC.

The CDR3 nucleotides read TGTGCCAGCACTAGCGGGAGGACCTACAATGAGCAGTTCTTC. Residues: CASTSGRTYNEQFF. This chain uses TRBV2 with TRBJ2-1, with 11 bases aligning to TRBD2. In germline, CDR1 is SNHLY, CDR2 FYNNEI. The CDR3 totals 14 residues. V lost 7 bases to trimming and J lost 2 bases; unmatched junction nucleotides: 1. Full variable domain (rest looked up from reference TRBV2 and TRBJ2-1): EPEVTQTPSHQVTQMGQEVILRCVPISNHLYFYWYRQILGQKVEFLVSFYNNEISEKSEIFDDQFSVERPDGSNFTLKIRSTKLEDSAMYFCASTSGRTYNEQFFGPGTRLTVL.

This clonotype was found a few times. The gene calls are TRBV29-1 and TRBJ2-5, with D possibly TRBD2 on 5 matching bases. There are 13 residues in the CDR3. Germline values: CDR1 SQVTM, CDR2 ANQGSEA. Trimming stripped 6 bases from V and 3 bases from J, with 14 bases between. The CDR3 protein is CSVALQTKETQYF. CDR3 nucleotide sequence: TGCAGCGTCGCACTACAGACTAAAGAGACCCAGTACTTC.

V and J are TRBV5-1 and TRBJ1-4, with 8 bases matching TRBD1. The CDR3 consists of 16 residues. CDR1 SGHRS and CDR2 YFSETQ come from the germline V gene. Trimming cost V 4 bases and J 3 bases; bases outside gene matches: 8. The CDR3 loop is CASSPDRGRANEKLFF. Here the CDR3 DNA reads TGCGCCAGCAGCCCCGACAGGGGTAGAGCTAATGAAAAACTGTTTTTT.

The CDR3 sequence: CSARDRNGSSYEQYF. The CDR3 DNA is TGCAGTGCTAGAGATCGAAACGGGAGCTCCTACGAGCAGTACTTC. The chain has TRBV20-1 and TRBJ2-7, with D perhaps TRBD2 (6 bases). This CDR3 has 15 residues. CDR1 and CDR2 (germline): DFQATT, SNEGSKA (reference sequence). The V end was cut by 0 bases, the J end by 0 bases, with 12 bases between.